This T cell receptor (beta chain) is drawn from a study of blood T cell repertoires in COVID-19 (dated by TCRdb to the early 2020s). In terms of the full investigation: The collaborator samples originated in the United States, Italy and Spain and spanned the acute and convalescent phases of COVID-19. The material from the prospective study consisted of cDNA or gDNA derived from T cells, B-cell-depleted T cells, or PBMCs. Deeply sampled blood TCRbeta repertoires from subjects exposed to, actively infected with, or recovered from COVID-19 were included in the dataset. The repertoires were released in a freely available public database meant as a resource for research on the immune response to SARS-CoV-2. Samples were obtained from the ongoing ImmuneRACE study (first 160 participants) and from approximately 1,200 subjects provided by 6 global collaborators. Sample metadata almost always included a de-identified subject ID, COVID-19 status, age in years and sex. Where HLA class I and class II types were available, the types were taken from metadata supplied by the sample provider, not from assay-based typing.

Participants in the prospective study were enrolled through a virtual design, were aged roughly 18 to 100 years, and lived in 24 United States geographic areas. Cohort assignment in the prospective study relied on participant-reported clinical history from a screening survey and a study questionnaire. Mobile phlebotomists in the prospective study collected whole blood, serum and a nasopharyngeal or oropharyngeal swab from every participant. Over a 2-month period, participants in the prospective study had the option of providing additional blood draws and questionnaires. Before DNA extraction, prospective study blood samples were shipped either frozen or at room temperature. With respect to this clone: Its recognized antigen is unknown. Per-base quality was not reported, and no clone a single base away is much larger than it.

CDR1 is given as LNHDA and CDR2 as SQIVND, both from the germline V gene (reference sequence). V is trimmed back by 6 bases and J by 7 bases, and the junction contains 5 bases that no gene match accounts for. The CDR3 measures 14 amino acids from cysteine to phenylalanine. The DNA shown is the 42-base CDR3, in frame from base 1. Overall results and qualifications from the work: The amount of clinical and demographic metadata varied by source and participant and was provided uncurated.

The immunoSEQ Assay, a bias-controlled multiplex PCR, was used to amplify TCRbeta CDR3 regions from genomic DNA. The original pipeline was this. The number of nucleated cells in each sample was estimated by amplification of reference gene primers within the assay. To quantify the absolute abundance of each unique TCRbeta CDR3 rearrangement, sequence reads were collapsed and filtered. Productive Simpson clonality was computed per sample as the square root of Simpson's diversity index over productive rearrangements. Here the immuneACCESS table is served through TCRdb, limited to in-frame sequences with V and J called. Missing clones are a known gap in these copies; in checked studies unresolved V genes cover under half, and the rest lacks a known reason. For V, J and clone size, that table is used; D and trimming come from the DNA. This sample lists fewer than 300,000 clones; approximately 88% were detected once. The leading ten clones occupy 0.95% to 1.5% of the sample.

The chain links TRBV19 with TRBJ2-2; 10 central nucleotides agree with TRBD1. The TCR sequence derives from a woman aged 40 to 50 with acute COVID-19. Specimen: PBMCs or T cells enriched from blood (not recorded which). The CDR3 has the sequence CASRGQGIIGELFF. In nucleotides, the sequence is TGTGCCAGTAGGGGACAGGGGATAATCGGGGAGCTGTTTTTT.